This TCR beta chain came from a study of OX40 agonist ivuxolimab in advanced cancers. In the study overall: Patients got intravenous ivuxolimab at 0.01 to 10 mg/kg every 2 weeks. The mean age was approximately 60 years, ranging from about 20 to 79, with about four fifths of participants male.

Repertoires were generated with immunoSEQ multiplex PCR, while TCRdb's copy carries only in-frame clones and drops some. Among roughly 70,000 clones listed, about nine tenths were seen once. Peripheral blood came from all dose cohorts at three timepoints. The CDR3 spans 13 residues. Germline V gene lookup returns CDR1 LGHNA and CDR2 YSLEER. V gave up 0 bases and J gave up 6 bases, with 6 bases separating them. The rearrangement joins TRBV4-3 to TRBJ2-1; D unclear. The TCR was taken from an adult with an advanced solid tumor such as melanoma, head and neck, liver or kidney cancer. This sample comprised CD4+ or CD8+ T cells sorted from blood, obtained in a trial of the OX40 agonist ivuxolimab. The chain's CDR3 is CASSQDPVNEQFF. As DNA, the CDR3 is TGCGCCAGCAGCCAAGATCCGGTCAATGAGCAGTTCTTC.